A single sample is the source of the 3 T cell receptor beta chains below, sequenced in a study of CD8+ T cells in alopecia areata. The authors extracted RNA and reverse transcribed it into cDNA as the sequencing template. TCRdb's copy holds only in-frame clones and misses some; the assay was immunoSEQ multiplex PCR. The sample lists some 180,000 clones, approximately 50% occurring once. Sample treatment: oral pan-JAK inhibitor, 5-10 mg twice daily. The specimen comprised CD8+ T cells sorted from blood, sampled around week 54, from a patient treated with tofacitinib. The receptors shown here come from a human donor with alopecia areata.

The sample holds a few counts of this clone. The rearrangement uses TRBV7-9 and TRBJ1-4; D is ambiguous. This CDR3 contains 16 residues. CDR1 SEHNR and CDR2 FQNEAQ come from the germline V gene (reference sequence). Trimming took 6 bases from V and 4 from J, leaving 18 bases between them. The DNA of the CDR3 is TGTGCCAGCAGACAAGCGGACGGCCCCGTTAATGAAAAACTGTTTTTT. Protein: CASRQADGPVNEKLFF. Drawing the rest from reference TRBV7-9 and TRBJ1-4, the complete variable domain is DTGVSQNPRHKITKRGQNVTFRCDPISEHNRLYWYRQTLGQGPEFLTYFQNEAQLEKSRLLSDRFSAERPKGSFSTLEIQRTEQGDSAMYLCASRQADGPVNEKLFFGSGTQLSVL.

This clone appeared a few times. This chain links TRBV6-5 with TRBJ2-7; no definite D call. Trimming took 2 bases from V and 5 from J, leaving 4 bases between them. This CDR3 is built from 11 residues. Germline values: CDR1 MNHEY, CDR2 SVGAGI. CDR3 nucleotide sequence: TGTGCCAGCAGTTACGGCCACGAGCAGTACTTC. This codes for CASSYGHEQYF.

This clone was counted a few times. The rearrangement joins TRBV27 to TRBJ2-1; D ambiguous. CDR3 size: 15 residues. V was trimmed by 2 bases and J by 1 base, leaving 9 bases between them. Germline V gene data show CDR1 as MNHEY and CDR2 as SMNVEV (reference sequence). In DNA form, the CDR3 reads TGTGCCAGCAGTTTACTCGCGTTGTCCTACAATGAGCAGTTCTTC. Encoded protein: CASSLLALSYNEQFF.